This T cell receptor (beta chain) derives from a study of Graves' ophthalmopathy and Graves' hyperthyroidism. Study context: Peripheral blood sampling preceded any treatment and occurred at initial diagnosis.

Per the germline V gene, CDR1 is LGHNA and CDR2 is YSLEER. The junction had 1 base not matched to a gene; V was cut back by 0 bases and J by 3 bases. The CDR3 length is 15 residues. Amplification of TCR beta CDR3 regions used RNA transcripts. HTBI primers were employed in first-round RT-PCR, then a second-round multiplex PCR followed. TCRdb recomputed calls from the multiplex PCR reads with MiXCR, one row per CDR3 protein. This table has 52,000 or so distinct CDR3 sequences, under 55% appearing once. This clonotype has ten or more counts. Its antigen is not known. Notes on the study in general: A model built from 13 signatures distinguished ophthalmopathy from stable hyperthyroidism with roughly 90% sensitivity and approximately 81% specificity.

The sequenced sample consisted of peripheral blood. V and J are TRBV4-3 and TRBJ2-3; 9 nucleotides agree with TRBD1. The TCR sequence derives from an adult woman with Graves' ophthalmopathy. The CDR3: CASSQEGQGTDTQYF. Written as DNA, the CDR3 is TGCGCCAGCAGCCAAGAGGGACAGGGAACAGATACGCAGTATTTT.